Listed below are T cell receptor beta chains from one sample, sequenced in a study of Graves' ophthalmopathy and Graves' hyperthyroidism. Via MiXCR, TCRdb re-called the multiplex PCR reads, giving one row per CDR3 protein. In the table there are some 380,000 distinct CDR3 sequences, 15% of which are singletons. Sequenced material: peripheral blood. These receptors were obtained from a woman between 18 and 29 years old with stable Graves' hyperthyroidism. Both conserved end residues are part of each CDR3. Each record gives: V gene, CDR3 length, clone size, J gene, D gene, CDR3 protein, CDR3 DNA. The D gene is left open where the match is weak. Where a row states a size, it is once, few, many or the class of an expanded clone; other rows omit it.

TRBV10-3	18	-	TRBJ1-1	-	CATREVLVLRKRNTEAFF	TGTGCCACCAGGGAGGTTTTGGTACTCCGAAAACGAAACACTGAAGCTTTCTTT
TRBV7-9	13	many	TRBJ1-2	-	CASSFDSANGYTF	TGTGCCAGCAGCTTTGACAGTGCCAATGGCTACACCTTC
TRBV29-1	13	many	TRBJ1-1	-	CSVGGQGLAEAFF	TGCAGCGTTGGCGGACAAGGTTTGGCTGAAGCTTTCTTT
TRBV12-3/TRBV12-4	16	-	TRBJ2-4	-	CASSPRGQLSKNIQYF	TGTGCCAGCAGTCCCAGAGGACAGTTAAGCAAAAACATTCAGTACTTC
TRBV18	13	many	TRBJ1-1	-	CASSPKGNTEAFF	TGTGCCAGCTCACCCAAGGGAAACACTGAAGCTTTCTTT
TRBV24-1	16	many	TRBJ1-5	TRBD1	CATSDPGQVRALPQHF	TGTGCCACCAGTGACCCTGGACAGGTCCGAGCTTTGCCCCAGCATTTT
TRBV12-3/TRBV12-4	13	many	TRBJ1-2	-	CASSIWGAGGYTF	TGTGCCAGCAGCATTTGGGGGGCAGGTGGCTACACCTTC
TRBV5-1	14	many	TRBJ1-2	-	CASSLDRTATRKTF	TGCGCCAGCAGCTTGGATCGCACAGCCACAAGGAAAACCTTC
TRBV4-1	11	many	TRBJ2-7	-	CASSHGDEQYF	TGCGCCAGCAGCCACGGGGACGAGCAGTACTTC
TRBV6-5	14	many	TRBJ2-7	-	CASSYFPGSYEQYF	TGTGCCAGCAGTTACTTTCCCGGCTCCTACGAGCAGTACTTC
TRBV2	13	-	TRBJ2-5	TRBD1	CASRLTGGETQYF	TGTGCCAGCAGGTTAACAGGGGGCGAGACCCAGTACTTC
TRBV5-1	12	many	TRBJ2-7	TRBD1	CASSPDRDEQYF	TGCGCCAGCAGCCCGGACAGGGACGAGCAGTACTTC
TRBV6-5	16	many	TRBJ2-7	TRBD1	CASSYLSWDRTYEQYF	TGTGCCAGCAGTTACTTATCGTGGGACAGGACCTACGAGCAGTACTTC
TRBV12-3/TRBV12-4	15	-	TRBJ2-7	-	CASSLSGGPGGEQYF	TGTGCCAGCAGTTTGTCCGGCGGCCCGGGCGGGGAGCAGTACTTC
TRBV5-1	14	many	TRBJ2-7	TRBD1	CASSPGTGVQEQYF	TGCGCCAGCAGTCCCGGGACAGGGGTGCAGGAGCAGTACTTC
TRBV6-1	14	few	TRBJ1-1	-	CASSEAEFETEAFF	TGTGCCAGCAGTGAAGCCGAGTTTGAGACTGAAGCTTTCTTT
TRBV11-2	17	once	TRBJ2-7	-	CASSLGGWSTRSYEQYF	TGTGCCAGCAGCTTAGGGGGCTGGTCGACTAGGTCCTACGAGCAGTACTTC
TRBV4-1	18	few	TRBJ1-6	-	CASSQGRGASPYNSPLHF	TGCGCCAGCAGCCAAGGAAGAGGGGCAAGTCCCTATAATTCACCCCTCCACTTT
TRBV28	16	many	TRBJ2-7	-	CASSDTRDPRGYEQYF	TGTGCCAGCAGCGATACACGGGACCCGAGGGGCTACGAGCAGTACTTC
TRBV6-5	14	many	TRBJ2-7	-	CASSYSGDPYEQYF	TGTGCCAGCAGTTACTCAGGGGATCCCTACGAGCAGTACTTC
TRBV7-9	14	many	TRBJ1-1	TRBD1	CATSSDRVSTEAFF	TGTGCCACCTCCTCAGACAGGGTCAGCACTGAAGCTTTCTTT
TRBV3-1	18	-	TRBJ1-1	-	CASSQLLQNREGNTEAFF	TGTGCCAGCAGCCAACTTTTACAGAACAGGGAGGGGAACACTGAAGCTTTCTTT
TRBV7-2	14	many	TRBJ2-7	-	CASSGVGGRDEQYF	TGTGCCAGCAGCGGTGTGGGGGGCAGGGACGAGCAGTACTTC
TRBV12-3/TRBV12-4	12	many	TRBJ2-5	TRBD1	CASSFRGQTQYF	TGTGCCAGCAGTTTTAGGGGGCAGACCCAGTACTTC
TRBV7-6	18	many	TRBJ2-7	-	CASSHPGRTTSSSYEQYF	TGTGCCAGCAGCCATCCGGGACGGACTACGTCGAGCTCCTACGAGCAGTACTTC
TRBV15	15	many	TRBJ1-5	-	CATSRDLQDYQPQHF	TGTGCCACCAGCAGAGATTTACAGGACTATCAGCCCCAGCATTTT
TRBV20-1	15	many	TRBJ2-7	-	CSARVLTGPTYEQYF	TGCAGTGCTAGAGTCCTGACAGGCCCAACTTACGAGCAGTACTTC
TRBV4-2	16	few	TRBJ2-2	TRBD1	CASSQIGQGTTGELFF	TGTGCCAGCAGCCAAATCGGACAGGGAACAACCGGGGAGCTGTTTTTT
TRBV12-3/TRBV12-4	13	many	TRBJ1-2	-	CASSLLAGYGYTF	TGTGCCAGCAGTTTATTGGCAGGGTACGGCTACACCTTC
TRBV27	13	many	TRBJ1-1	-	CASSLFRGTEAFF	TGTGCCAGCAGTTTATTTAGAGGCACTGAAGCTTTCTTT
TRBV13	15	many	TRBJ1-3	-	CASSVGTASGNTIYF	TGTGCCAGCAGCGTAGGGACGGCCTCTGGAAACACCATATATTTT
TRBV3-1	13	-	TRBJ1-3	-	CASSQPKGNTIYF	TGTGCCAGCAGCCAACCAAAGGGGAACACCATATATTTT
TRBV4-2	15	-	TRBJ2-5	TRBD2	CASSQAASGGETQYF	TGTGCCAGCAGCCAAGCGGCTAGCGGGGGGGAGACCCAGTACTTC